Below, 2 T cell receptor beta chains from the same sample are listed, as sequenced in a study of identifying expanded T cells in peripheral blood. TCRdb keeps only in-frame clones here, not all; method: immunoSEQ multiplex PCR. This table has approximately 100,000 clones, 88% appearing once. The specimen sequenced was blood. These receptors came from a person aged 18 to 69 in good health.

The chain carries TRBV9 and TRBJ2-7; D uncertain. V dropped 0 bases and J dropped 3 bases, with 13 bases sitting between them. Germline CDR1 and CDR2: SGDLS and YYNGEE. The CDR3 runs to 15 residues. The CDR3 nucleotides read TGTGCCAGCAGCGTAGGATGGGGTGCTGTCTACGAGCAGTACTTC. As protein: CASSVGWGAVYEQYF.

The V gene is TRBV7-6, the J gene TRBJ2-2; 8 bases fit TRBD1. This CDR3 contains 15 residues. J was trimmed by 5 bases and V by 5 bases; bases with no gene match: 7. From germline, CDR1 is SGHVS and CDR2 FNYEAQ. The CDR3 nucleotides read TGTGCCAGCAGCCCCAGGACAGGGATGACCGGGGAGCTGTTTTTT. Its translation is CASSPRTGMTGELFF.